This TCR beta chain was sequenced for a study of cytomegalovirus exposure and HLA in healthy donors. Study in general: A preliminary data release comprised approximately 85 million unique TCRs obtained from HLA-typed donors.

Germline loops: CDR1 SNHLY, CDR2 FYNNEI. This CDR3 has 16 amino acids. Between the trimmed V and J ends, which lost 6 bases and 0 bases, there was a span of 12 bases. A remark on this clone: What it binds is not known.

Study findings and constraints: Altogether, 160 or so TCR beta chains were recorded as cytomegalovirus-associated. Researchers had no immune exposure information except CMV serostatus available. The authors later found most CMV-associated TCR beta chains appeared HLA-restricted.

With 60 Vbeta and 13 Jbeta primers, the PCR was carried out. Profiling relied on immunoSEQ multiplex PCR, and the TCRdb table lists in-frame clones only, not all of them. Of 90,000 to 100,000 clones in the sample, 60% to 80% were seen once. Material for sequencing was PBMCs. The sequence was collected from a woman aged 60-70 years in good health and CMV-seropositive. This sequence joins TRBV2 and TRBJ2-6; the D is unclear. The CDR3 loop reads CASSEIRGSGANVLTF. Here the CDR3 DNA reads TGTGCCAGCAGCGAGATCCGCGGCTCTGGGGCCAACGTCCTGACTTTC.